This T cell receptor (beta chain) was identified during a study of human T cells and chemical hapten exposure. Regarding time point: pre-sensitization, week 0. Treatment meaning: therapeutic diphenylcyclopropenone sensitization with weekly scalp DPC. Trimming stripped 6 bases from V and 0 bases from J, with 13 bases between. The CDR3 length is 15 residues. A single record per CDR3 protein comes from TCRdb applying MiXCR to the RACE reads. The sample shows approximately 370,000 distinct CDR3 sequences, roughly 6% of them seen only once. This receptor was obtained from a woman under 30 with alopecia areata. Some clones in this sample may be carry-over from other donors' samples. This chain joins TRBV12-3 or TRBV12-4 and TRBJ2-3, with no clear D. The specimen was whole blood, collected in connection with sensitization to the hapten diphenylcyclopropenone (DPC). This CDR3 reads CASSLPRSSTDTQYF. The CDR3 DNA sequence: TGTGCCAGCAGCCTCCCCCGTTCCAGCACAGATACGCAGTATTTT.